A single TCR beta chain is shown here with its context. Its target is not known. Separate from the roughly 730-subject first cohort, the 120-subject validation cohort was the one that the donors belonged to. CDR3 length: 15 amino acids. Germline loops: CDR1 SGHNT, CDR2 YYREEE (reference sequence). V gave up 0 bases and J gave up 10 bases; unmatched junction bases: 9. This sample stems from a study of cytomegalovirus exposure and HLA in healthy donors. At the level of the study: The roughly 110 validation repertoires were reported in a later analysis to have been generated on the same platform as the roughly 670 first-cohort repertoires. Study-wide points: One later analysis, an examination of the 100 to 150 validation repertoires, found that first-cohort TCR clusters tended to co-occur in them. Confirmation was obtained in vitro that a few CMV-associated chains are specific for CMV antigens.

The table came from immunoSEQ multiplex PCR; TCRdb's copy has only in-frame clones and leaves some out. The repertoire holds hundreds of thousands of clones, 90% seen once, with approximately 3.1% in the top ten. This clonotype was sampled from a woman in her twenties or thirties in good health and CMV-seronegative. The J gene is TRBJ2-3, the V gene TRBV5-4; 9 positions agree with TRBD2. The sequencing input was PBMCs. CDR3 bases: TGTGCCAGCAGCTTGGCGGGTAGCGGGAGCGGGTCGCAGTATTTT. This codes for CASSLAGSGSGSQYF.